The following is a TCR beta chain sequence with its context. The antigen is undetermined. The entry originates in a study of CD4+ T cells in melanoma. The study's findings and limits: In melanoma, neoantigen-specific CD4+ T cells reportedly differed in differentiation state. A reported correlation linked neoantigen-specific CD4+ T cells to CD8+, macrophage and B cell function.

Assay: immunoSEQ multiplex PCR; the TCRdb copy retains only in-frame clones and omits some. The data show more than 110,000 clones, roughly 91% seen once. The CDR3 runs to 15 residues. The J segment lost 3 bases and the V segment lost 5 bases, leaving 7 bases of the junction unmatched. Germline V lookup: CDR1 SNHLY, CDR2 FYNNEI. The receptor was derived from a human donor with melanoma. This chain uses TRBV2 with TRBJ2-5; 9 nucleotides match TRBD1. The DNA for the CDR3 is TGTGCCAGCAGTTTTCGGGACAGGGAAAAAGAGACCCAGTACTTC. It encodes CASSFRDREKETQYF.